This TCR beta chain was identified in a study of shared clonotypes between healthy human individuals. Points from the study as a whole: The represented genetic and exposure-history diversity was limited by the small number of donors.

Several immunoSEQ plates received, in even portions, the genomic DNA of each subset. Clones were read by immunoSEQ multiplex PCR, and TCRdb kept only the in-frame ones, dropping some. The sample lists over a million clones, around 98.5% occurring once. On this clone: No antigen is known for it. No conserved phenylalanine or tryptophan ends this CDR3, so it is likely a read error. The DNA is omitted, as the CDR3 cannot be located on it reliably, and the CDR3 follows TCRdb's listing.

Looked up from germline, CDR1 is MDHEN and CDR2 is SYDVKM. With termini counted, the CDR3 has 12 amino acids. Sequenced: naive CD4+ T cells sorted from blood. Subset meaning: CD45RA+ positively selected. This sequence originates from a young man in good health. The V call is TRBV28, the J call TRBJ2-7; whether TRBD1, the table's D call, matches the DNA was not checked. The CDR3 region is CASSFRDRVKAI.